These 14 T cell receptor beta chains share one sample of origin, sequenced in a study of response to subunit inactivated influenza vaccine. A single record per CDR3 protein comes from TCRdb applying MiXCR to the RT-PCR reads. This table holds 750,000 to 850,000 distinct CDR3 sequences, 18% found once. Sequenced here: PBMCs from blood, sampled more than 4 days after vaccination. These receptor sequences come from a middle-aged man who received an inactivated influenza vaccine.

This clonotype was picked up a small number of times. The chain is built from TRBV20-1 and TRBJ1-4; D remains unclear. CDR3 size: 13 residues. CDR1 and CDR2 from the germline V gene are DFQATT and SNEGSKA (reference sequence). Trimming stripped 3 bases from V and 7 bases from J, with 12 bases between. This CDR3 is CSARGPQVEKLFF. The CDR3, as DNA: TGCAGTGCTAGGGGCCCCCAGGTTGAAAAACTGTTTTTT.

The V call is TRBV7-9, the J call TRBJ2-7, with D possibly TRBD2 on 7 matching bases. V gave up 0 bases and J gave up 6 bases, with 18 bases separating them. The CDR3 is 16 amino acids. Germline loops: CDR1 SEHNR, CDR2 FQNEAQ (reference sequence). For the CDR3, the DNA is TGTGCCAGCAGCTTAGCTGGGGGGGCCGGGTGGTCCGAGCAGTACTTC. Amino acids: CASSLAGGAGWSEQYF.

This chain joins TRBV28 and TRBJ2-5; no reliable D call. In germline, CDR1 is MDHEN, CDR2 SYDVKM. The CDR3 covers 12 residues. V shed 7 bases and J shed 5 bases, with 11 bases lying between them. CDR3 bases: TGTGCCAGCAAAGTGGCGCACGAGACCCAGTACTTC. Translating it yields CASKVAHETQYF.

This clonotype has just a few counts. The genes are TRBV25-1 and TRBJ2-7; the match to TRBD1 covers 12 bases. CDR1 MGHDK and CDR2 SYGVNS come from the germline V gene. The CDR3 runs 14 residues. V was clipped by 6 bases and J by 2 bases; unmatched bases: 2. The CDR3, as DNA: TGTGCCAGCAGGGGACAGGGGGCGCCCTACGAGCAGTACTTC. The encoded protein is CASRGQGAPYEQYF.

The V and J genes are TRBV25-1 and TRBJ2-7, with D tentatively TRBD1 (5 bases). CDR1 is MGHDK, CDR2 SYGVNS, per germline. The CDR3 spans 14 residues. V shed 4 bases and J shed 5 bases, with 15 bases lying between them. CDR3: CASSASGWLDEQYF. The CDR3 nucleotides read TGTGCCAGCAGTGCATCAGGGTGGTTGGACGAGCAGTACTTC.

This clonotype was counted between two and nine times. The gene calls are TRBV28 and TRBJ2-1, with 9 bases lining up with TRBD2. After removal of 2 bases from V and 5 bases from J, the junction contained 4 bases not matched to a gene. The CDR3 contains 15 residues. Germline loops: CDR1 MDHEN, CDR2 SYDVKM. The CDR3 sequence: CASSLRSSGNNEQFF. The CDR3 bases are TGTGCCAGCAGTTTACGGTCTAGCGGGAACAATGAGCAGTTCTTC.

The J gene is TRBJ2-7, the V gene TRBV20-1; D not certain. This CDR3 is 12 amino acids long. Germline lookup yields CDR1 DFQATT and CDR2 SNEGSKA (reference sequence). The germline V and J ends were trimmed by 3 bases and 0 bases, with 6 bases remaining between them. The CDR3 sequence: CSASYRSYEQYF. The CDR3 coding sequence is TGCAGTGCTAGTTACCGCTCCTACGAGCAGTACTTC.

This clonotype was picked up a small number of times. V usage is TRBV29-1 and J usage is TRBJ2-7; 9 nucleotides match TRBD2. The CDR3 extends over 15 amino acids. V dropped 4 bases and J dropped 4; count of bases not matched to a gene: 11. Per germline, CDR1 SQVTM and CDR2 ANQGSEA. The CDR3 protein is CSVVLLASGKYEQYF. Written as DNA, the CDR3 is TGCAGCGTTGTCCTCTTGGCTAGCGGGAAATACGAGCAGTACTTC.

This clonotype was found a few times. This chain joins TRBV6-1 and TRBJ2-1; the match to TRBD2 covers 14 bases. The CDR3 totals 16 residues. The ends lost 5 bases at V and 7 bases at J; junction bases unmatched: 7. The germline gives CDR1 MNHNS, CDR2 SASEGT. CDR3 sequence reads: CASSPMTSGRANEQFF. CDR3 coding DNA: TGTGCCAGCAGTCCCATGACTAGCGGGAGGGCAAATGAGCAGTTCTTC.

This clonotype was counted a few times. The chain carries TRBV3-1 and TRBJ2-7; possible D gene TRBD2, 6 bases. Germline lookup yields CDR1 LGHDT and CDR2 YNNKEL (reference sequence). The V gene lost 4 bases and the J gene lost 6 bases, with 16 bases spanning the gap. This CDR3 region has 14 residues. Here the CDR3 reads CASSRFRGGAEQYF. Here the CDR3 DNA reads TGTGCCAGCAGCCGCTTCCGGGGCGGGGCCGAGCAGTACTTC.

V is TRBV6-5 and J is TRBJ2-3; 7 bases fit TRBD2. This CDR3 spans 16 amino acids. Germline lookup yields CDR1 MNHEY and CDR2 SVGAGI. The junction had 11 bases not matched to a gene; V was cut back by 3 bases and J by 5 bases. CDR3 DNA: TGTGCCAGCAGTTATAGCCTAGCGGTTGGCGAAGATACGCAGTATTTT. Its translation: CASSYSLAVGEDTQYF.

This sequence joins TRBV4-2 and TRBJ1-2; TRBD1 might be the D (6 bases). Germline lookup yields CDR1 LGHNA and CDR2 YNFKEQ. The CDR3 runs to 14 residues. V gave up 1 base and J gave up 4 bases, with 10 bases separating them. CDR3: CASSQVEQGYGYTF. The DNA for the CDR3 is TGTGCCAGCAGCCAAGTGGAACAGGGCTATGGCTACACCTTC.

A few counts support this clonotype. The chain employs TRBV5-1 and TRBJ2-7; 9 nucleotides align to TRBD2. Unmatched junction bases numbered 11, after V lost 9 bases and J lost 4 bases. The germline V gene encodes CDR1 SGHRS and CDR2 YFSETQ. The CDR3 is 14 residues long. The CDR3 loop is CATKGIAGDYEQYF. CDR3 DNA sequence: TGCGCCACCAAAGGGATAGCGGGAGATTACGAGCAGTACTTC.

In this sample, this clonotype turned up a few times. The rearrangement uses TRBV7-6 and TRBJ2-2; 10 bases match TRBD2. The junction had 9 bases not matched to a gene; V was cut back by 5 bases and J by 6 bases. Germline CDR1 reads SGHVS; CDR2 reads FNYEAQ. The CDR3 length is 16 residues. The CDR3 loop is CASSMTIAGGAGELFF. DNA of the CDR3: TGTGCCAGCAGCATGACGATAGCGGGAGGCGCCGGGGAGCTGTTTTTT.